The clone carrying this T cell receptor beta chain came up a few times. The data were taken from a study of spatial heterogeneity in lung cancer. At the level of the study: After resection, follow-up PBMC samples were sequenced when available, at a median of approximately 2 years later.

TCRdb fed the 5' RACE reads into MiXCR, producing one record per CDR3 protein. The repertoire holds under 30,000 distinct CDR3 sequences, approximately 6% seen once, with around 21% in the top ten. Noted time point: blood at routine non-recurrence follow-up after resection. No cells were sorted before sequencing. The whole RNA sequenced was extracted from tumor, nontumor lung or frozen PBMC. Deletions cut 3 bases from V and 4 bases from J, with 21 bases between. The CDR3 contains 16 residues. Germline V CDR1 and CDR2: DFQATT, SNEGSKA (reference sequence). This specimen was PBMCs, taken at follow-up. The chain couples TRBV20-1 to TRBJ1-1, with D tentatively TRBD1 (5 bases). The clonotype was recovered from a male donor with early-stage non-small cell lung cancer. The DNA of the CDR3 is TGCAGTGCTAGTGGGGCGACACAGAGCTCCGGCACTGAAGCTTTCTTT. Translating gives CSASGATQSSGTEAFF.